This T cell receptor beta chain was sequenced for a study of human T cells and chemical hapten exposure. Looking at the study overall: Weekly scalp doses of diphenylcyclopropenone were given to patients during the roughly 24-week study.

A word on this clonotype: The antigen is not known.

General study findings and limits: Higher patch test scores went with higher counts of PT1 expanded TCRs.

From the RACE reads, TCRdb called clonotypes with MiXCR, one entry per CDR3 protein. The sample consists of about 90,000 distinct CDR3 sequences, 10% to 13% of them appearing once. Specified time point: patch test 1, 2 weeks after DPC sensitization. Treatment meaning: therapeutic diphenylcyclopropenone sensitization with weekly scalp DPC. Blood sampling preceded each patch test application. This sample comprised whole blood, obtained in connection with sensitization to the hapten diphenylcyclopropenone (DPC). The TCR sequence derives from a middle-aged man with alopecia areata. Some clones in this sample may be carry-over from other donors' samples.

DNA for the CDR3: TGTGCCAGCAGGAGTAGCGGGAGTTCTGGGGCCAACGTCCTGACTTTC. Protein sequence: CASRSSGSSGANVLTF. The rearrangement joins TRBV6-5 to TRBJ2-6, with 9 bases aligning to TRBD2. This CDR3 comprises 16 residues. The germline V gene encodes CDR1 MNHEY and CDR2 SVGAGI. The V gene end was trimmed by 6 bases and the J gene end by 1 base; junction bases not matched to a gene: 4.